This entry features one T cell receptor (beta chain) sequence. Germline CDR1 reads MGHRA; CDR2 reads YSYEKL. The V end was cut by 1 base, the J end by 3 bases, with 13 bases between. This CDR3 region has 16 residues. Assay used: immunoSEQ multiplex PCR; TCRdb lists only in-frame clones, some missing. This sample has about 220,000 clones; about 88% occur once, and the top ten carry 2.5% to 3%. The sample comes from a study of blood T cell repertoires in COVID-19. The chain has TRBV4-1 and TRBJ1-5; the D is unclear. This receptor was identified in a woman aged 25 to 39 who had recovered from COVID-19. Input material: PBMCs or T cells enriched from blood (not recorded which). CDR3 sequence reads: CASSQVRGPNNQPQHF. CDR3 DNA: TGCGCCAGCAGCCAAGTTCGGGGTCCCAACAATCAGCCCCAGCATTTT.